These 14 T cell receptor beta chains were sequenced from one sample in a study of CD8+CD57+ T cells in acquired aplastic anemia. Genomic DNA constituted the template upon which TCR beta VDJ and CDR3 profiling was performed. TCRdb redid the calling of the reads with MiXCR, one entry per CDR3 protein. The repertoire holds 150,000 to 200,000 distinct CDR3 sequences, with 46% as singletons. The sample consisted of sorted CD4+, CD8+, or CD8+CD57+ T cells (not recorded which) from PBMCs. The receptors shown here come from a human donor in good health.

V gene TRBV7-2 combines with J gene TRBJ1-5, with D perhaps TRBD1 (6 bases). There are 13 residues in the CDR3. V lost 4 bases, J lost 4 bases, and 8 bases lay in between. Germline-derived CDR1 and CDR2 are SGHTA and FQGNSA. For the CDR3, the DNA is TGTGCCAGCAGCTGGACAGAGAATCAGCCCCAGCATTTT. This translates into CASSWTENQPQHF.

The rearrangement uses TRBV19 and TRBJ1-1; the D is unclear. Germline V gives CDR1 LNHDA, CDR2 SQIVND (reference sequence). Trimming left V 0 bases short and J 4 bases short, with 6 bases between. CDR3 length: 13 residues. CDR3 in DNA: TGTGCCAGTAGTATAGATGGGGTCACTGAAGCTTTCTTT. This gives the protein CASSIDGVTEAFF.

The chain has TRBV7-2 and TRBJ1-2, with D unresolved. The CDR3 is 14 amino acids. Germline V CDR1 and CDR2: SGHTA, FQGNSA. V dropped 5 bases and J dropped 5 bases, with 15 bases sitting between them. The CDR3 coding sequence is TGTGCCAGCAGCGAGGTTCCAGAGAGGTATGGCTACACCTTC. Amino acids: CASSEVPERYGYTF.

This chain connects TRBV20-1 to TRBJ2-7, with 10 bases aligning to TRBD1. This CDR3 comprises 15 residues. Germline assignment: CDR1 DFQATT and CDR2 SNEGSKA (reference sequence). V lost 1 base to trimming and J lost 6 bases; unmatched junction nucleotides: 9. CDR3 nucleotide sequence: TGCAGTGCTAGAGGGGGCCGGGACAGGGGCCTCGAGCAGTACTTC. It translates to CSARGGRDRGLEQYF.

V is TRBV7-8 and J is TRBJ2-3, with D perhaps being TRBD1 or TRBD2 (6 bases each). CDR3 size: 16 residues. The germline V and J ends were trimmed by 5 bases and 3 bases, with 18 bases remaining between them. CDR1 is SGHVS, CDR2 FQNEAQ, per germline. The CDR3, as DNA: TGTGCCAGCAGCCGGCTGGGGGGCAAAAGGACAGATACGCAGTATTTT. This sequence encodes CASSRLGGKRTDTQYF.

This clonotype was counted between two and nine times. J is TRBJ1-1 and V is TRBV18; D is uncertain. Looked up from germline, CDR1 is KGHSH and CDR2 is LQKENI. This CDR3 comprises 15 residues. V dropped 6 bases and J dropped 0 bases, with 14 bases sitting between them. Here the CDR3 DNA reads TGTGCCAGCTCCCCCGATGGCGTGGTGAACACTGAAGCTTTCTTT. Protein product: CASSPDGVVNTEAFF.

Only a few counts were recorded for this clonotype. The rearrangement uses TRBV6-1 and TRBJ1-4; a possible D gene is TRBD1 (5 bases). Looked up from germline, CDR1 is MNHNS and CDR2 is SASEGT. CDR3 length: 18 amino acids. V was cut by 3 bases and J by 5 bases, with 22 bases left in between. The CDR3 DNA reads TGTGCCAGCAGTGAGCGACGTCACGTGGGGCATCGGAATGAAAAACTGTTTTTT. Translating it yields CASSERRHVGHRNEKLFF.

This clonotype has just one count. The V gene is TRBV20-1, the J gene TRBJ1-1; the D is unclear. V was clipped by 5 bases and J by 0 bases, with 16 bases between them. The CDR3 runs to 15 residues. The V gene's germline CDR1 is DFQATT and CDR2 SNEGSKA (reference sequence). The CDR3 region is CSAGIGGNLNTEAFF. The CDR3 bases are TGCAGTGCTGGAATTGGCGGAAATTTGAACACTGAAGCTTTCTTT.

J is TRBJ2-5 and V is TRBV20-1; 8 nucleotides agree with TRBD2. Germline-derived CDR1 and CDR2 are DFQATT and SNEGSKA (reference sequence). V dropped 5 bases and J dropped 5; count of bases not matched to a gene: 16. The CDR3 has 16 amino acids. The CDR3: CSAVRGGLVDRETQYF. CDR3 in DNA: TGCAGTGCTGTCAGAGGGGGACTAGTCGATCGGGAGACCCAGTACTTC.

The chain carries TRBV2 and TRBJ1-4, with D uncertain. The germline V and J ends were trimmed by 7 bases and 4 bases, with 10 bases remaining between them. Per the germline V gene, CDR1 is SNHLY and CDR2 is FYNNEI. The CDR3 is 13 amino acids. The CDR3 sequence is CASMGRDNEKLFF. In DNA, the CDR3 is TGTGCCAGCATGGGAAGGGATAATGAAAAACTGTTTTTT.

The chain carries TRBV7-9 and TRBJ2-7; the match to TRBD2 covers 10 bases. The CDR3 covers 15 residues. J lost 3 bases, V lost 3 bases, and 5 bases had no gene match. Germline V gene sequence: CDR1 SEHNR, CDR2 FQNEAQ (reference sequence). The DNA of the CDR3 is TGTGCCAGCAGCTTCTCTAGCGGGAGTTTCTACGAGCAGTACTTC. It specifies CASSFSSGSFYEQYF.

The J gene is TRBJ2-7, the V gene TRBV29-1, with 8 bases fitting TRBD1. Per the germline V gene, CDR1 is SQVTM and CDR2 is ANQGSEA. The CDR3 extends over 15 amino acids. The ends lost 1 base at V and 3 bases at J; junction bases unmatched: 8. The CDR3 loop is CSVEALDRGFYEQYF. The CDR3 DNA follows: TGCAGCGTTGAAGCTTTAGACAGGGGATTCTACGAGCAGTACTTC.

J is TRBJ2-3 and V is TRBV28; 8 positions match TRBD1. CDR1 and CDR2 (germline): MDHEN, SYDVKM. J lost 5 bases, V lost 3 bases, and 7 bases had no gene match. There are 15 residues in the CDR3. Here the CDR3 reads CASSFQGASGDTQYF. The CDR3 coding sequence is TGTGCCAGCAGTTTTCAGGGGGCGTCGGGAGATACGCAGTATTTT.

This clonotype was counted at least ten times. The chain employs TRBV5-1 and TRBJ2-7, with TRBD2 identical over 7 bases. CDR1 is SGHRS, CDR2 YFSETQ, per germline. The CDR3 runs to 15 residues. V shed 4 bases, J shed 1 base, and the junction held 8 bases outside the gene matches. The CDR3, as DNA: TGCGCCAGCAGCCCGGAGGGGCGGGGGTCCTACGAGCAGTACTTC. It codes for CASSPEGRGSYEQYF.